This entry lists 14 T cell receptor beta chains sequenced from one sample in a study of radiotherapy plus CTLA-4 blockade in lung cancer. Clones were sequenced by immunoSEQ multiplex PCR, and TCRdb holds only the in-frame ones, with some missing. The table has 40,000 to 55,000 clones, 86% seen once. Material: peripheral blood, obtained from a patient treated with radiotherapy plus ipilimumab. All receptors derive from a human donor with non-small cell lung cancer that progressed on radiotherapy plus ipilimumab. Some clones in this sample may be carry-over from other donors' samples.

The chain joins TRBV18 to TRBJ2-3; TRBD1 matches at 9 bases. Trimming took 5 bases from V and 5 from J; bases not matched to a gene: 17. Germline V gene sequence: CDR1 KGHSH, CDR2 LQKENI. This CDR3 region has 18 residues. The DNA of the CDR3 is TGTGCCAGCTCATCCCCGGGACAGGGTTGGGGCTCAGGAGATACGCAGTATTTT. The encoded protein is CASSSPGQGWGSGDTQYF.

The V gene is TRBV7-3, the J gene TRBJ2-5; D might be TRBD1 (6 bases). V shed 2 bases and J shed 2 bases, with 6 bases lying between them. CDR1 and CDR2 from the germline V gene are SGHTA and FQGTGA. There are 13 residues in the CDR3. CDR3 coding DNA: TGTGCCAGCAGCTTACAGGGGCAAGAGACCCAGTACTTC. Its protein product is CASSLQGQETQYF.

Turning to this clone: Other DNA sequences in the sample encode the same CDR3. This chain connects TRBV6-5 to TRBJ2-4; TRBD2 aligns across 12 bases. V lost 9 bases to trimming and J lost 5 bases; unmatched junction nucleotides: 8. The CDR3 has 15 amino acids. Germline loops: CDR1 MNHEY, CDR2 SVGAGI. The CDR3 is CASSLAGGPENIQYF. In DNA form, the CDR3 reads TGTGCCAGTAGTCTAGCGGGAGGGCCAGAAAACATTCAGTACTTC.

The chain joins TRBV19 to TRBJ2-1; the match to TRBD2 covers 8 bases. CDR3 length equals 15 residues. Germline V gene data show CDR1 as LNHDA and CDR2 as SQIVND (reference sequence). Trimming cost V 4 bases and J 6 bases; bases outside gene matches: 8. The CDR3 spells CASSTVAGGFNEQFF. The CDR3 DNA follows: TGTGCCAGTAGTACTGTGGCGGGAGGATTCAATGAGCAGTTCTTC.

DNA for the CDR3: TGTGCCAGCAGCGTCACAGACCCTCCTAGGGGCGAGCAGTACTTC. As protein: CASSVTDPPRGEQYF. The chain joins TRBV9 to TRBJ2-7, with D perhaps matching TRBD1 (5 bases). The CDR3 has 15 amino acids. Germline CDR1 SGDLS, CDR2 YYNGEE. Trimming shortened V by 2 bases and J by 6 bases, and 18 bases separated the two germline ends.

The rearrangement uses TRBV6-6 and TRBJ2-5; perhaps TRBD1 as D (6 bases). This CDR3 contains 13 residues. Germline lookup yields CDR1 MNHNY and CDR2 SVGAGI (reference sequence). V was pared by 11 bases and J by 11 bases, with 24 bases between. CDR3 loop: CAAEGWGPWGQYF. As DNA, the CDR3 is TGTGCCGCCGAAGGGTGGGGGCCCTGGGGGCAGTACTTC.

The CDR3 DNA is TGTGCCAGCTTTGGACTAGCGGGAGAAATTTACGAGCAGTACTTC. Protein sequence: CASFGLAGEIYEQYF. The gene calls are TRBV2 and TRBJ2-7; TRBD2 matches at 13 bases. This CDR3 contains 15 residues. V was clipped by 8 bases and J by 4 bases; unmatched bases: 8. Germline CDR1 SNHLY, CDR2 FYNNEI.

This clone turned up a few times. The chain combines TRBV5-1 with TRBJ2-2, with 15 bases aligning to TRBD2. This CDR3 has 16 residues. Unmatched junction bases numbered 5, after V lost 4 bases and J lost 7 bases. Germline V gene data show CDR1 as SGHRS and CDR2 as YFSETQ. The CDR3 region is CASSLGLAGGHGELFF. In nucleotides, the CDR3 is TGCGCCAGCAGCCTGGGACTAGCGGGAGGTCACGGGGAGCTGTTTTTT.

V gene TRBV15 combines with J gene TRBJ2-2, with a weak D call TRBD1 (6 bases). Germline V lookup: CDR1 LNHNV, CDR2 YYDKDF (reference sequence). There are 13 residues in the CDR3. Trimming cost V 8 bases and J 5 bases, with 12 bases left between them. CDR3 nucleotide sequence: TGTGCCACCCGTCCACAGGGAACCGGGGAGCTGTTTTTT. Protein product: CATRPQGTGELFF.

The chain carries TRBV18 and TRBJ1-4, with 9 positions matching TRBD1. The CDR3 is 16 amino acids. Germline V CDR1 and CDR2: KGHSH, LQKENI. V lost 2 bases, J lost 2 bases, and 3 bases stayed unmatched. This CDR3 reads CASSPGTGSTNEKLFF. The CDR3 region has the DNA TGTGCCAGCTCACCAGGGACAGGGTCCACTAATGAAAAACTGTTTTTT. The whole variable domain, filled in from reference TRBV18 and TRBJ1-4, reads NAGVMQNPRHLVRRRGQEARLRCSPMKGHSHVYWYRQLPEEGLKFMVYLQKENIIDESGMPKERFSAEFPKEGPSILRIQQVVRGDSAAYFCASSPGTGSTNEKLFFGSGTQLSVL.

The rearrangement joins TRBV7-2 to TRBJ1-3, with D perhaps TRBD1 (5 bases). Trimming took 3 bases from V and 2 from J, leaving 14 bases between them. Germline V gene sequence: CDR1 SGHTA, CDR2 FQGNSA. This CDR3 is 16 amino acids long. CDR3 region: CASSFTSRVAGNTIYF. DNA for the CDR3: TGTGCCAGCAGCTTTACTAGCAGGGTTGCTGGAAACACCATATATTTT.

The rearrangement links TRBV4-1 to TRBJ2-2; D might be TRBD2 (6 bases). Germline loops: CDR1 MGHRA, CDR2 YSYEKL. The V end lost 6 bases, the J end lost 1 base, and 12 bases lay between the germline ends. The CDR3 contains 15 residues. CDR3 sequence: CASRINSGNTGELFF. In nucleotides, the CDR3 is TGCGCCAGCAGAATTAATAGCGGGAACACCGGGGAGCTGTTTTTT.

This clone occurred once. This chain joins TRBV11-2 and TRBJ2-5; 7 bases are a match to TRBD2. The CDR3 covers 14 residues. Germline trimming cut 2 bases from V and 3 bases from J; bases unmatched to any gene: 3. CDR1 is SGHAT and CDR2 is FQNNGV in the germline V gene. CDR3: CASSLYRGEETQYF. CDR3 sequence (DNA): TGTGCCAGCAGCTTATATCGGGGGGAAGAGACCCAGTACTTC.

The V call is TRBV20-1, the J call TRBJ1-2; D call uncertain. The CDR3 extends over 11 amino acids. V was trimmed by 1 base and J by 6 bases, leaving 6 bases between them. The germline V gene has CDR1 DFQATT and CDR2 SNEGSKA (reference sequence). The CDR3 region has the DNA TGCAGTGCTAGAGGCAGGCATGGCTACACCTTC. Translated: CSARGRHGYTF.